The clone carrying this TCR beta chain has only one observation. The CDR3 totals 14 residues. Looked up from germline, CDR1 is PRHDT and CDR2 is FYEKMQ (reference sequence). V lost 4 bases and J lost 6; bases outside the gene matches: 8. TCRdb's copy holds only in-frame clones and misses some; the assay was immunoSEQ multiplex PCR. The table shows 75,000 to 95,000 clones, with more than 90% occurring only once. These data are taken from a study of T cell changes during pregnancy in multiple sclerosis. This receptor was obtained from a female donor with multiple sclerosis, enrolled in a pregnancy study. Sequenced material: peripheral blood, taken in the first trimester of pregnancy. This sequence joins TRBV13 and TRBJ2-7; 8 bases match TRBD1. The CDR3 sequence is CASSSEGQGSEQYF. The CDR3 DNA reads TGTGCCAGCAGCTCCGAAGGACAGGGAAGCGAGCAGTACTTC.